This passage covers 8 T cell receptor beta chains from one sample sequenced in a study of shared clonotypes between healthy human individuals. TCRdb's table, derived via immunoSEQ multiplex PCR, lists solely in-frame clones and lacks some. The sample carries roughly 810,000 clones, just over 95% recorded once. The naive CD8 fraction comprised CD45RO-negative cells positively selected for CCR7 and excluded terminally differentiated effector memory CD45RA+ cells. The sample was naive CD8+ T cells sorted from blood. These receptors all come from a man aged 25-40 years in good health.

J is TRBJ1-2 and V is TRBV27; possibly TRBD1 for D (5 bases). The V and J ends lost 2 bases and 5 bases respectively, with 9 bases between them. The CDR3 sequence is 13 residues long. CDR1 and CDR2 (germline): MNHEY, SMNVEV (reference sequence). CDR3 loop: CASSLRAGYGYTF. CDR3 nucleotides: TGTGCCAGCAGTTTAAGGGCAGGGTATGGCTACACCTTC.

The chain has TRBV7-2 and TRBJ2-3, with D unresolved. The CDR3 covers 14 residues. CDR1 SGHTA and CDR2 FQGNSA come from the germline V gene. The V end lost 2 bases, the J end lost 2 bases, and 8 bases lay between the germline ends. The CDR3 spells CASSLLTTTDTQYF. In nucleotides, the CDR3 is TGTGCCAGCAGCTTACTTACAACCACAGATACGCAGTATTTT.

The rearrangement joins TRBV27 to TRBJ1-5; D ambiguous. V lost 5 bases and J 0 bases, leaving 5 bases between the germline ends. The germline V gene has CDR1 MNHEY and CDR2 SMNVEV (reference sequence). The CDR3 sequence is 13 residues long. CDR3 residues: CASSHYSNQPQHF. CDR3 nucleotides: TGTGCCAGCAGTCACTATAGCAATCAGCCCCAGCATTTT.

This chain connects TRBV5-1 to TRBJ2-5; no clear D gene. Trimming removed 0 bases at V and 1 base at J, with 19 bases between. CDR1 and CDR2 from the germline V gene are SGHRS and YFSETQ. The CDR3 sequence is 18 residues long. The CDR3 region is CASSLAGSSYLVQETQYF. The CDR3 DNA is TGCGCCAGCAGCTTGGCTGGGTCATCGTACTTGGTCCAAGAGACCCAGTACTTC. The full variable domain, rest sourced from reference TRBV5-1 and TRBJ2-5, is KAGVTQTPRYLIKTRGQQVTLSCSPISGHRSVSWYQQTPGQGLQFLFEYFSETQRNKGNFPGRFSGRQFSNSRSEMNVSTLELGDSALYLCASSLAGSSYLVQETQYFGPGTRLLVL.

This clone was seen once. The J gene is TRBJ2-1, the V gene TRBV5-8, with 7 bases fitting TRBD2. Trimming cost V 4 bases and J 4 bases; bases outside gene matches: 17. CDR1 is SGHTS and CDR2 is YDEGEE in the germline V gene. The CDR3 length is 18 residues. The CDR3 here is CASSLYIRGGTTYNEQFF. The CDR3 DNA follows: TGTGCCAGCAGCCTCTACATCCGGGGAGGGACTACTTACAATGAGCAGTTCTTC.

This chain connects TRBV25-1 to TRBJ2-3; possible D gene TRBD1, 5 bases. The CDR3 has 17 amino acids. Germline loops: CDR1 MGHDK, CDR2 SYGVNS. The germline V and J ends were trimmed by 6 bases and 4 bases, with 23 bases remaining between them. The CDR3 sequence is CASSSYVWGRIADTQYF. The CDR3 DNA sequence: TGTGCCAGCAGCTCCTACGTGTGGGGCAGGATAGCAGATACGCAGTATTTT.

This rearrangement joins TRBV10-2 to TRBJ2-7; no clear D gene. This CDR3 has 15 residues. Germline assignment: CDR1 WSHSY and CDR2 SAAADI. V was shortened by 2 bases and J by 4 bases, with 15 bases between the two germline ends. The CDR3 loop is CASSEPRYGFYEQYF. The CDR3 DNA reads as TGCGCCAGCAGTGAGCCAAGGTACGGGTTTTACGAGCAGTACTTC.

The V gene is TRBV11-2, the J gene TRBJ2-7; D gene uncertain. This CDR3 comprises 15 residues. Germline assignment: CDR1 SGHAT and CDR2 FQNNGV. The germline V and J ends were trimmed by 5 bases and 4 bases, with 18 bases remaining between them. The CDR3 sequence: CASSLRPEKPYEQYF. Here the CDR3 DNA reads TGTGCCAGCAGCCTCCGACCAGAAAAACCTTACGAGCAGTACTTC.